This T cell receptor (beta chain) was sequenced for a study of Ad26.COV2.S vaccination and SARS-CoV-2 variants. Study results and limitations: Across vaccine and placebo recipients, the breadth of non-spike TCRs was similar. Vaccinees displayed broader spike-specific TCR repertoires than placebo recipients. Following vaccination, spike-specific CD8+ and CD4+ T cell responses reportedly exhibited substantial breadth.

Assay: immunoSEQ multiplex PCR; the TCRdb copy retains only in-frame clones and omits some. The sample lists under 150,000 clones, about nine tenths seen once, with 5% in the top ten. A word on this clone: What it binds is unknown.

The CDR3 contains 12 residues. V lost 2 bases, J lost 7 bases, and 8 bases lay in between. CDR1 and CDR2 (germline): MDHEN, SYDVKM. Sample: peripheral blood, taken after recovery from COVID-19. The sequence was collected from a human donor who had recovered from COVID-19. The chain combines TRBV28 with TRBJ1-1; no clear D. The chain's CDR3 is CASSLLAREAFF. For the CDR3, the DNA is TGTGCCAGCAGTTTACTGGCGCGTGAAGCTTTCTTT.